What follows describes a single T cell receptor beta chain. Original processing notes: Estimates of nucleated cell counts were drawn from the amplification of reference gene primers. Measured with immunoSEQ multiplex PCR; TCRdb has only the in-frame clones, and not every one. V and J calls and clone size are those listed in that table; D and trimming were worked out from the DNA. The sample yields 250,000 to 400,000 clones, roughly nine tenths seen once. A Seattle source enrolled patients during active infection and followed them longitudinally. The germline CDR1 and CDR2 sequences are MNHEY and SMNVEV (reference sequence). Germline trimming cut 4 bases from V and 3 bases from J; bases unmatched to any gene: 6. The CDR3 loop spans 14 amino acids. The sample belongs to a study of blood T cell repertoires in COVID-19. Study at large: The analysed material was cDNA or gDNA that came from T cells, B-cell-depleted T cells, or PBMCs.

The TCR comes from a woman aged 25 to 45 with COVID-19, enrolled during active disease. The rearrangement joins TRBV27 to TRBJ2-7; 7 bases line up with TRBD1. Sequencing input: peripheral blood. CDR3 residues: CASSSWDSLYEQYF. CDR3 bases: TGTGCCAGCAGTTCATGGGACAGCCTCTACGAGCAGTACTTC.